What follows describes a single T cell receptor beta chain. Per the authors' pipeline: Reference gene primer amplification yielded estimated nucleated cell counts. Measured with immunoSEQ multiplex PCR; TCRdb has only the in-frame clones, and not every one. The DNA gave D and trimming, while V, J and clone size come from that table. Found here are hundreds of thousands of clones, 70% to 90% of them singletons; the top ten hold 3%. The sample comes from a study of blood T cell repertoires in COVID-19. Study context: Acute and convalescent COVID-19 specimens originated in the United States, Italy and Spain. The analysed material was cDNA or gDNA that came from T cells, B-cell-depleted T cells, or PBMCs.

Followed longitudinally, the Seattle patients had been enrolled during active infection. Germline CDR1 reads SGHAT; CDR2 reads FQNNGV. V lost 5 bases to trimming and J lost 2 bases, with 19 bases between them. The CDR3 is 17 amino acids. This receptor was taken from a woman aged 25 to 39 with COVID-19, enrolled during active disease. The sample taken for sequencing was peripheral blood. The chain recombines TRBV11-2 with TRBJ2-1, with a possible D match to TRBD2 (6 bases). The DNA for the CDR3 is TGTGCCAGCAGCCTGAGCTTAATGGGGGGTACCTACAATGAGCAGTTCTTC. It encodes CASSLSLMGGTYNEQFF.